One and the same sample provided the 28 T cell receptor beta chains below, sequenced in a study of T cell repertoires in cytomegalovirus infection. What these receptors recognize is not known. TCRdb analysed the reads with MiXCR anew, one entry per CDR3 protein. Of about 900,000 distinct CDR3 sequences in the sample, around 30% were seen once. The sample was cultured CD8+ T cells from PBMCs, taken from culture after CMV antigen stimulation. These receptors were obtained from a human donor in good health (CMV status not recorded). Some clones in this sample may be carry-over from other donors' samples.

The V gene is TRBV6-8, the J gene TRBJ1-4; D not resolved. The CDR3 is 15 amino acids. The V gene lost 5 bases and the J gene lost 7 bases, with 17 bases spanning the gap. CDR1 and CDR2 (germline): MNHGY, SAAAGT. The CDR3 region is CASSESQPLAEKLFF. The CDR3 nucleotides read TGTGCCAGCAGTGAATCTCAGCCTCTGGCTGAAAAACTGTTTTTT.

This clonotype was detected a few times. V is TRBV6-2 or TRBV6-3 and J is TRBJ2-3; 9 positions match TRBD1. The CDR3 runs to 16 residues. Germline CDR1 is MNHEY and CDR2 is SVGEGT. V was clipped by 7 bases and J by 0 bases; unmatched bases: 8. The CDR3 DNA reads as TGTGCCAGCACCCCCGGGACAGGGCTTAGCACAGATACGCAGTATTTT. This translates into CASTPGTGLSTDTQYF.

This chain links TRBV4-3 with TRBJ1-2; weak D call: TRBD1 (5 bases). Germline V gives CDR1 LGHNA, CDR2 YSLEER. Trimming took off 3 bases at V and 1 base at J, with 15 bases between the two ends. The CDR3 runs 16 residues. The DNA for the CDR3 is TGCGCCAGCAGCCATGATCTTGGGACTCTTAACTATGGCTACACCTTC. Amino acid sequence: CASSHDLGTLNYGYTF.

This clonotype occurred a few times. V and J are TRBV6-2 or TRBV6-3 and TRBJ2-5, with a weak D call TRBD2 (6 bases). V lost 4 bases to trimming and J lost 5 bases, with 11 bases between them. The CDR3 totals 13 residues. The germline V gene encodes CDR1 MNHEY and CDR2 SVGEGT. This CDR3 reads CASSFDAGETQYF. As DNA, the CDR3 is TGTGCCAGCAGTTTCGACGCGGGGGAGACCCAGTACTTC.

This chain joins TRBV12-3 or TRBV12-4 and TRBJ1-6, with a tentative D call TRBD1 (5 bases). Trimming stripped 7 bases from V and 10 bases from J, with 17 bases between. This CDR3 spans 14 amino acids. The CDR3 reads CASTFEGSRSPLHF. DNA of the CDR3: TGTGCCAGCACCTTTGAGGGGTCGAGATCACCCCTCCACTTT.

The chain combines TRBV6-2 or TRBV6-3 with TRBJ2-7; D perhaps matches TRBD1 (5 bases). V dropped 6 bases and J dropped 0 bases, with 12 bases sitting between them. The germline V gene has CDR1 MNHEY and CDR2 SVGEGT. This CDR3 has 14 residues. CDR3: CASSLNGASYEQYV. The CDR3 nucleotides read TGTGCCAGCAGCCTCAATGGGGCCTCCTACGAGCAGTACGTC.

Concerning this clonotype: At one boundary the junction diverges from the germline segment, which might be a read error. The chain links TRBV4-1 to TRBJ2-1, with 10 bases aligning to TRBD2. Germline loops: CDR1 MGHRA, CDR2 YSYEKL. The CDR3 length is 16 residues. The CDR3 nucleotides are TGCGCCAGCAGTCAAGTCCCTGGGACTAGCGCGAATGAGCAGTTCTTC. The encoded protein is CASSQVPGTSANEQFF.

The chain has TRBV20-1 and TRBJ1-2; TRBD1 might be the D (5 bases). Deletions cut 0 bases from V and 3 bases from J, with 14 bases between. In germline, CDR1 is DFQATT, CDR2 SNEGSKA (reference sequence). The CDR3 extends over 15 amino acids. The CDR3 bases are TGCAGTGCTAGAGATTGGGTGAGGGGCGACTATGGCTACACCTTC. Translation: CSARDWVRGDYGYTF.

This clonotype has just a few counts. The chain recombines TRBV9 with TRBJ1-2, with 10 positions matching TRBD1. In germline, CDR1 is SGDLS, CDR2 YYNGEE. With V trimmed by 5 bases and J by 7 bases, 5 bases remained unmatched. The CDR3 is 13 amino acids. In nucleotides, the CDR3 is TGTGCCAGCAGTCTCCGGACAGGGGGTGGCTACACCTTC. Translation gives CASSLRTGGGYTF.

The chain carries TRBV6-8 and TRBJ1-2, with 7 bases lining up with TRBD1. The trim removed 1 base at V and 6 bases at J, leaving 8 bases unmatched. Germline CDR1 MNHGY, CDR2 SAAAGT. This CDR3 has 15 amino acids. This CDR3 is CASSYFEGGAHGYTF. DNA of the CDR3: TGTGCCAGCAGTTACTTTGAAGGGGGCGCACATGGCTACACCTTC.

This clonotype was found a few times. V and J are TRBV11-2 and TRBJ1-4; 9 bases line up with TRBD1. There are 17 residues in the CDR3. Germline V gene sequence: CDR1 SGHAT, CDR2 FQNNGV. J was trimmed by 0 bases and V by 5 bases; bases with no gene match: 7. The CDR3 coding sequence is TGTGCCAGCAGCACCGGGACAGGGTGGTCAACTAATGAAAAACTGTTTTTT. It yields the protein CASSTGTGWSTNEKLFF. Supplemented by reference TRBV11-2 and TRBJ1-4, the full variable domain reads EAGVAQSPRYKIIEKRQSVAFWCNPISGHATLYWYQQILGQGPKLLIQFQNNGVVDDSQLPKDRFSAERLKGVDSTLKIQPAKLEDSAVYLCASSTGTGWSTNEKLFFGSGTQLSVL.

Remarks on this clonotype: One base away lies a much larger clone, so this may be a sequencing read error. The rearrangement uses TRBV7-9 and TRBJ2-2; 8 positions match TRBD1. The CDR3 has 20 amino acids. With 4 bases clipped from V and 7 bases from J, the junction kept 23 bases outside the gene matches. Germline CDR1 and CDR2: SEHNR and FQNEAQ (reference sequence). The DNA for the CDR3 is TGTGCCAGCAGCTCAAGTGACCCCCTAGAGGCTCAGGGGGCAGACGGGGAGCTGTTTTTT. Amino acid sequence: CASSSSDPLEAQGADGELFF.

This rearrangement joins TRBV20-1 to TRBJ1-2; no definite D call. Between the trimmed V and J ends, which lost 7 bases and 4 bases, there was a span of 16 bases. Germline lookup yields CDR1 DFQATT and CDR2 SNEGSKA (reference sequence). This CDR3 has 13 residues. The CDR3 DNA reads TGCAGTGTCCAAAATGACCTCTTCTATGGCTACACCTTC. It codes for CSVQNDLFYGYTF.

This clonotype was detected only a few times. The rearrangement joins TRBV2 to TRBJ2-1, with D possibly TRBD2 on 5 matching bases. This CDR3 comprises 16 residues. Trimming took 7 bases from V and 0 from J, leaving 16 bases between them. CDR1 SNHLY and CDR2 FYNNEI come from the germline V gene. The CDR3, as DNA: TGTGCCAGCACCAAGGGAGTCACGGCCTCCTACAATGAGCAGTTCTTC. Residues: CASTKGVTASYNEQFF.

This chain connects TRBV7-9 to TRBJ2-1; D is uncertain. The CDR3 is made up of 15 amino acids. Germline loops: CDR1 SEHNR, CDR2 FQNEAQ (reference sequence). With 6 bases removed from V and 3 bases from J, the gap between germline ends came to 15 bases. The CDR3 coding sequence is TGTGCCAGCAGGTTTCAAGGACGTCTCTACAATGAGCAGTTCTTC. This encodes CASRFQGRLYNEQFF.

In its sample, this clonotype was seen a few times. J is TRBJ1-2 and V is TRBV12-3 or TRBV12-4, with a weak D call TRBD1 (6 bases). V shed 6 bases and J shed 6 bases, with 17 bases lying between them. The CDR3 contains 14 residues. The CDR3 coding sequence is TGTGCCAGCAGCGGACAGCTATATGGCAATGGCTACACCTTC. Protein: CASSGQLYGNGYTF.

In its sample, this clonotype was seen a few times. The rearrangement links TRBV4-1 to TRBJ1-1; 8 nucleotides match TRBD1. This CDR3 comprises 17 residues. Germline values: CDR1 MGHRA, CDR2 YSYEKL. Trimming removed 3 bases from V and 1 base from J; junction bases left unmatched: 10. DNA for the CDR3: TGCGCCAGCAGCCAGTGGGACAGGACCACCCCGAACACTGAAGCTTTCTTT. It specifies CASSQWDRTTPNTEAFF.

This clonotype showed up just a few times. The gene calls are TRBV7-8 and TRBJ2-5; 8 nucleotides match TRBD1. V gave up 5 bases and J gave up 2 bases; unmatched junction bases: 7. Per germline, CDR1 SGHVS and CDR2 FQNEAQ. The CDR3 spans 15 residues. Here the CDR3 reads CASSQQGAMQETQYF. CDR3 in DNA: TGTGCCAGCAGCCAGCAGGGGGCCATGCAAGAGACCCAGTACTTC.

The J gene is TRBJ2-7, the V gene TRBV6-6, with D maybe TRBD1 (6 bases). This CDR3 contains 12 residues. Germline loops: CDR1 MNHNY, CDR2 SVGAGI (reference sequence). V lost 6 bases to trimming and J lost 5 bases, with 11 bases between them. The CDR3 DNA sequence: TGTGCCAGCAGACCCCAGGGGAACGAGCAGTACTTC. This encodes CASRPQGNEQYF.

The table lists this clonotype with many counts. This chain joins TRBV7-8 and TRBJ2-1; D unclear. Trimming left V 5 bases short and J 15 bases short, with 17 bases between. The length of the CDR3 is 12 residues. Looked up from germline, CDR1 is SGHVS and CDR2 is FQNEAQ. This CDR3 is CASSPGATGLFF. The CDR3, as DNA: TGTGCCAGCAGCCCCGGAGCAACCGGGTTGTTCTTC.

The J gene is TRBJ1-3, the V gene TRBV29-1; no definite D call. Trimming cost V 0 bases and J 2 bases, with 14 bases left between them. Germline lookup yields CDR1 SQVTM and CDR2 ANQGSEA. The CDR3 is made up of 16 amino acids. The CDR3 loop reads CSVEEWGGGAGNTIYF. CDR3 DNA: TGCAGCGTTGAAGAGTGGGGAGGTGGGGCTGGAAACACCATATATTTT.

This clonotype has a single count. This sequence joins TRBV13 and TRBJ2-4; D gene ambiguous. Germline V CDR1 and CDR2: PRHDT, FYEKMQ (reference sequence). The CDR3 totals 14 residues. Trimming removed 4 bases at V and 7 bases at J, with 14 bases between. CDR3 sequence: CASSYLPNGNIQYF. The CDR3 nucleotides are TGTGCCAGCAGCTACCTCCCAAACGGGAACATTCAGTACTTC. The full variable domain, its missing parts supplied by reference TRBV13 and TRBJ2-4, is AAGVIQSPRHLIKEKRETATLKCYPIPRHDTVYWYQQGPGQDPQFLISFYEKMQSDKGSIPDRFSAQQFSDYHSELNMSSLELGDSALYFCASSYLPNGNIQYFGAGTRLSVL.

This clonotype appeared a few times. The V call is TRBV7-3, the J call TRBJ2-3; either TRBD1 or TRBD2 may supply D (5 bases each). Germline CDR1 is SGHTA and CDR2 is FQGTGA. Deletions cut 3 bases from V and 3 bases from J, with 10 bases between. The CDR3 contains 14 residues. The CDR3 DNA reads TGTGCCAGCAGCTTCGAGGGGCAAACAGATACGCAGTATTTT. It is translated as CASSFEGQTDTQYF.

The chain carries TRBV5-1 and TRBJ1-1; D is uncertain. The CDR3 has 14 amino acids. Looked up from germline, CDR1 is SGHRS and CDR2 is YFSETQ. Trimming took 2 bases from V and 1 from J, leaving 9 bases between them. The CDR3 sequence: CASSFSGENTEAFF. The DNA of the CDR3 is TGCGCCAGCAGCTTCTCCGGGGAGAACACTGAAGCTTTCTTT.

Only a few counts were recorded for this clonotype. The DNA of the CDR3 is TGTGCCAGCAGTCTCCTCCGCGAGGGGGCTGGTGGCTACACCTTC. It is translated as CASSLLREGAGGYTF. This chain links TRBV27 with TRBJ1-2, with TRBD1 matching over 7 bases. The CDR3 extends over 15 amino acids. Looked up from germline, CDR1 is MNHEY and CDR2 is SMNVEV (reference sequence). V was clipped by 5 bases and J by 7 bases; unmatched bases: 13.

The gene calls are TRBV4-3 and TRBJ1-1, with D perhaps matching TRBD1 (5 bases). V was pared by 4 bases and J by 2 bases, with 14 bases between. CDR3 length equals 15 residues. Germline CDR1 LGHNA, CDR2 YSLEER. The chain's CDR3 is CASSLQGRPNTEAFF. For the CDR3, the DNA is TGCGCCAGCAGCCTCCAGGGTAGGCCTAACACTGAAGCTTTCTTT.

This chain connects TRBV6-5 to TRBJ2-3; maybe TRBD2 (5 bases). Germline assignment: CDR1 MNHEY and CDR2 SVGAGI. The length of the CDR3 is 16 residues. V shed 6 bases and J shed 1 base, with 17 bases lying between them. CDR3 residues: CASSVEAEDGTDTQYF. Here the CDR3 DNA reads TGTGCCAGCAGCGTGGAAGCGGAGGACGGCACAGATACGCAGTATTTT.

This clonotype occurred a few times. This chain's CDR3 is CASSFWTSGGDEQFF. CDR3 nucleotide sequence: TGTGCCAGCAGTTTTTGGACTAGCGGGGGCGATGAGCAGTTCTTC. This rearrangement joins TRBV12-3 or TRBV12-4 to TRBJ2-1; 13 bases agree with TRBD2. V gave up 3 bases and J gave up 8 bases; unmatched junction bases: 4. The CDR3 extends over 15 amino acids.